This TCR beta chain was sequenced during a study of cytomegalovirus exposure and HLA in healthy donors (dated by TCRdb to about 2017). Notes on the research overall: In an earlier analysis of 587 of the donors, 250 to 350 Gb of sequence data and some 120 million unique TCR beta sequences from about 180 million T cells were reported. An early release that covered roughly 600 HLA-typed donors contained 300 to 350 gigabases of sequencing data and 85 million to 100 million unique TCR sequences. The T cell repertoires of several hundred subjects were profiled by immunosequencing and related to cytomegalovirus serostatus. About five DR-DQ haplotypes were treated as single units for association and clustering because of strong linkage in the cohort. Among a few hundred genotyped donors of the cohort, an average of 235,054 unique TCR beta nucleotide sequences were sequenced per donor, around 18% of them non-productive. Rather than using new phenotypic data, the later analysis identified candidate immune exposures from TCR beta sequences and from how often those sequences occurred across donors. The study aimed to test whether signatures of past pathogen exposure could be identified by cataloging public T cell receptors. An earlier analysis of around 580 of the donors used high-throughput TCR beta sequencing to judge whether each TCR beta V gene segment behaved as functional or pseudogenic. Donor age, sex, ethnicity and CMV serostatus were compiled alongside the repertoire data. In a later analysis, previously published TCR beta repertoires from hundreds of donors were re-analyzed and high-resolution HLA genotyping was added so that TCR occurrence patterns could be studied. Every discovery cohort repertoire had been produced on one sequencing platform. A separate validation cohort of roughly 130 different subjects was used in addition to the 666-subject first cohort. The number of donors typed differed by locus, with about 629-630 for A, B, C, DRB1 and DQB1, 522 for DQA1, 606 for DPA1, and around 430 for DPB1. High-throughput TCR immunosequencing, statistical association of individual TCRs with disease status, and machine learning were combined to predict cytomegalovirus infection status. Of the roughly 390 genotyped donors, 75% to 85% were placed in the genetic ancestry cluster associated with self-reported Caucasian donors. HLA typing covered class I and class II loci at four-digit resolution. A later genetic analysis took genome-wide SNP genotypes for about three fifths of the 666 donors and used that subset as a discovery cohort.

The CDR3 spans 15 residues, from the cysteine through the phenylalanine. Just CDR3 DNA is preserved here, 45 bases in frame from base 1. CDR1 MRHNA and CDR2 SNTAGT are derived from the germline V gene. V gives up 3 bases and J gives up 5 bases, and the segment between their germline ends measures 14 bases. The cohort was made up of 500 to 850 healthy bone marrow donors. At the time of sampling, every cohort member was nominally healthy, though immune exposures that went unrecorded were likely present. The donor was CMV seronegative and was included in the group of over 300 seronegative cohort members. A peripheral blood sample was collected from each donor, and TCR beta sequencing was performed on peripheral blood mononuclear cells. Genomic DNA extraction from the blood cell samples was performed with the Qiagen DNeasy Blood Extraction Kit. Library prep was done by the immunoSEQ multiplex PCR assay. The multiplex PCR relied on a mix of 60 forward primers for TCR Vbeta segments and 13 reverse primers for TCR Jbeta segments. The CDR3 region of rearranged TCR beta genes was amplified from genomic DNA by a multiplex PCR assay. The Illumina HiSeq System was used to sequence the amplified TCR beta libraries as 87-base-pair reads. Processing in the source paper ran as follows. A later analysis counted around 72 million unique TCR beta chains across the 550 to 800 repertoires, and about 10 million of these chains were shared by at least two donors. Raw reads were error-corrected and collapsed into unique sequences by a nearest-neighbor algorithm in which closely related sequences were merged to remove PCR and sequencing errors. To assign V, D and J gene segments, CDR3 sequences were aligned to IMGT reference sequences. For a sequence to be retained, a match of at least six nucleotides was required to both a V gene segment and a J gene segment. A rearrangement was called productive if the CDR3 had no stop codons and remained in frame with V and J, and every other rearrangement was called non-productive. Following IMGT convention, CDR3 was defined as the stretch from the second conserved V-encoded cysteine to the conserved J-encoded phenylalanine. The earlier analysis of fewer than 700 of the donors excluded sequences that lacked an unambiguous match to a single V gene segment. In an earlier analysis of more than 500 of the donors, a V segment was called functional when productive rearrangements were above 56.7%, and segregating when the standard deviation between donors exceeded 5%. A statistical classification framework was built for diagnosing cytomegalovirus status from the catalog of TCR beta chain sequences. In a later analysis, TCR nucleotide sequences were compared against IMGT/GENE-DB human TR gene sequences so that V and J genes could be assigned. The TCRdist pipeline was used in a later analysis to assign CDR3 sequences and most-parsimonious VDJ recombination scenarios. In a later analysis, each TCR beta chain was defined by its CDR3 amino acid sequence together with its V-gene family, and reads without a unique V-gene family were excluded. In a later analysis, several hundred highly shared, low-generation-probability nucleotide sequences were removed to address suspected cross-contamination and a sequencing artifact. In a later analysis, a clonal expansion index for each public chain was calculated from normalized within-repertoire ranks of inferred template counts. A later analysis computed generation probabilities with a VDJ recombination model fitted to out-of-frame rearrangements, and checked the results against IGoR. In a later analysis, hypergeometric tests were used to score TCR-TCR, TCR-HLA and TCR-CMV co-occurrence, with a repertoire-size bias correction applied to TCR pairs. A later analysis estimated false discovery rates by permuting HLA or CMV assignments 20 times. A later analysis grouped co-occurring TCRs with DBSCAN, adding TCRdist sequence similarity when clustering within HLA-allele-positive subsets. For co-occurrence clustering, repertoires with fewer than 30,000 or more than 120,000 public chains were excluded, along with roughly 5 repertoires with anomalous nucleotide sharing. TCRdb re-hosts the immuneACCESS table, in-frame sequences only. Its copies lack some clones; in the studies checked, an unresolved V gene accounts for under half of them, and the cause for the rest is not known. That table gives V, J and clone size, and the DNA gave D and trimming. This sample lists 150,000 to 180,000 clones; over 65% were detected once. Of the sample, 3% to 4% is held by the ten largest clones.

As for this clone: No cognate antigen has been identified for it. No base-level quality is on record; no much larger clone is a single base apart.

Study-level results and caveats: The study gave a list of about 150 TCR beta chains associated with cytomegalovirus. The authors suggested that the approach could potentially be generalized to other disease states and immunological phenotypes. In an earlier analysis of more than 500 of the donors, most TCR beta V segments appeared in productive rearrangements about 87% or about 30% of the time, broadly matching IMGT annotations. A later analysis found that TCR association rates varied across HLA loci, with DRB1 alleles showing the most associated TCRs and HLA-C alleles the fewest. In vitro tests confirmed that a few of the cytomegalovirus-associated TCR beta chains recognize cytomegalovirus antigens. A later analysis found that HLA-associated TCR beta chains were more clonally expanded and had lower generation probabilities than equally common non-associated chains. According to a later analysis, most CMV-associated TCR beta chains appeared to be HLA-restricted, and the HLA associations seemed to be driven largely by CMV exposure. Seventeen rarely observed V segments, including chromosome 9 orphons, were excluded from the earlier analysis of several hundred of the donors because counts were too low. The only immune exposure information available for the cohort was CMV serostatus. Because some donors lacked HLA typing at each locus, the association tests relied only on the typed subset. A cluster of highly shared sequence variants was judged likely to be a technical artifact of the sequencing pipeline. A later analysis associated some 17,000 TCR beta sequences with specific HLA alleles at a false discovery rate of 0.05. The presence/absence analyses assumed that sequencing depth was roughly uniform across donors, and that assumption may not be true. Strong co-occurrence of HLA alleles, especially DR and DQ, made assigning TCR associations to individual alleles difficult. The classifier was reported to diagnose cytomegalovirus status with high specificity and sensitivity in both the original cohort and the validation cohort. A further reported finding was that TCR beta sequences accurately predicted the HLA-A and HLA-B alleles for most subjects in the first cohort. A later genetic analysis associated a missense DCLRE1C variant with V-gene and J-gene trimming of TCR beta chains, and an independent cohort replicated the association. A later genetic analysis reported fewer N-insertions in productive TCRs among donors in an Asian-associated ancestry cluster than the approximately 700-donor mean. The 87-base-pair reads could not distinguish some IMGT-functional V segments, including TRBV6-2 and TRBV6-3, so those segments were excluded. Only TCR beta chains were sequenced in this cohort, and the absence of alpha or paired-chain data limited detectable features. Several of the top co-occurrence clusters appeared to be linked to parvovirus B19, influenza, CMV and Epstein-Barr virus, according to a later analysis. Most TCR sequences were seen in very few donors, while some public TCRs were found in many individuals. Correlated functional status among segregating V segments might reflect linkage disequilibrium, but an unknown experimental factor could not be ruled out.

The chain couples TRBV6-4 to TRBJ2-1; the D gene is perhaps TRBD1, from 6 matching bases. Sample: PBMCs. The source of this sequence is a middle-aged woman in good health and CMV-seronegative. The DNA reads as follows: TGTGCCAGCAGTGAGGGACACCACAGGGACAATGAGCAGTTCTTC. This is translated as CASSEGHHRDNEQFF.